This TCR beta chain was retrieved from a study of response to subunit inactivated influenza vaccine. The study, taken as a whole, reports: Authors suggested each seasonal flu vaccination may recruit only limited numbers of new T cells.

TCRdb processed the RT-PCR reads anew with MiXCR; each CDR3 protein has one entry. Of more than 400,000 distinct CDR3 sequences listed, about 7.2% are singletons. This clonotype was seen at least ten times. The antigen is unknown. The source was PBMCs from blood, collected 23 months after vaccination. The receptor was derived from a man between 50 and 75 years old who received an inactivated influenza vaccine.

The CDR3 reads CASSFRLSYNEQFF. For the CDR3, the DNA is TGTGCCAGCAGTTTCCGTCTAAGCTACAATGAGCAGTTCTTC. The genes are TRBV12-3 or TRBV12-4 and TRBJ2-1; D remains unclear. The CDR3 spans 14 residues. Trimming removed 3 bases at V and 3 bases at J, with 9 bases between.